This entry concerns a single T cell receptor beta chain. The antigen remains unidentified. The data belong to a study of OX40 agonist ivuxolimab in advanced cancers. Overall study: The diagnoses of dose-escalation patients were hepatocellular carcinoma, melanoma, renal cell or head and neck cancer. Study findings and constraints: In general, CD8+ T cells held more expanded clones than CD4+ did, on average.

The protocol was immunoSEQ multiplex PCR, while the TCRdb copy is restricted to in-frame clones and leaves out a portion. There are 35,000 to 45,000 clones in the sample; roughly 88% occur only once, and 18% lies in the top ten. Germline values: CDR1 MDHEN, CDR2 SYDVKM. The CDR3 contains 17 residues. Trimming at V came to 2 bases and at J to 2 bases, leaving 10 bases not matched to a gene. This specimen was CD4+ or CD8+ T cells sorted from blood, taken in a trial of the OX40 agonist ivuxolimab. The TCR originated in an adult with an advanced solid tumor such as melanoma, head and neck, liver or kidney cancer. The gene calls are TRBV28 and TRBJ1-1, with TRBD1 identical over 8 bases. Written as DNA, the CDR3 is TGTGCCAGCAGTTTACGGTTGCAGGGGGCAGTAAACACTGAAGCTTTCTTT. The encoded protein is CASSLRLQGAVNTEAFF. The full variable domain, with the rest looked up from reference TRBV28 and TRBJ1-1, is DVKVTQSSRYLVKRTGEKVFLECVQDMDHENMFWYRQDPGLGLRLIYFSYDVKMKEKGDIPEGYSVSREKKERFSLILESASTNQTSMYLCASSLRLQGAVNTEAFFGQGTRLTVV.